The present TCR beta chain was sequenced within a study of regulatory T cells in long-lasting Graves disease (dated by TCRdb to about 2021). Regarding the complete study: Patients with newly diagnosed Graves' disease had been on antithyroid drugs for under 3 months. Persistent Graves' disease patients were compared with newly diagnosed Graves' disease patients by peripheral blood TCR sequencing and RNA sequencing. The study was conducted in China and was registered as a clinical trial. TCR sequencing covered some 13 persistent and approximately 20 newly diagnosed Graves' disease patients, around 35 samples in total. Study-wide conclusions, independent of this receptor: Patients with persistent disease shared more public clonotypes (fewer than 3,000) than newly diagnosed patients did (about 1,000). Compared with newly diagnosed patients, persistent Graves' disease patients had lower TCR Shannon entropy and fewer highly expanded clones, which suggests clonal expansion. TRBV28, TRBJ1-2 and TRBJ2-5 were preferentially used in persistent disease, while TRBV20-1 and TRBJ2-1 were favored in newly diagnosed disease. Because the primary lesion, thyroid tissue, could not be accessed, the study looked at peripheral blood alone. The authors acknowledged the small sample size as a limitation that may reduce accuracy. Sequencing and analysis were limited to the TCR beta chain.

Explained via the paper, the time point label denotes: newly diagnosed GD, antithyroid drugs for less than 3 months. For both TCR sequencing and RNA sequencing, RNA was extracted from PBMCs using TRIzol. The diagnosis of Graves' disease was made according to American Thyroid Association guidelines. Recruitment of patients was carried out at an endocrinology department in Xi'an, China. From each patient, about 8.9 milliliters of peripheral blood was collected into an EDTA anticoagulant tube. Ficoll Paque Plus density gradient separation was used to isolate PBMCs, and no additional T cell sorting was done. RNA quality was checked with an Agilent 2100 Bioanalyzer and agarose gel, and concentration with a NanoDrop 2000. Library method: multiplex PCR. TCRdb lists the instrument as Illumina HiSeq 4000. To build TCR beta libraries, CDR3 regions were amplified by Arm-PCR using iRepertoire HTBI primers. Gel purification was performed on PCR products prior to sequencing. The authors' analysis ran thus. Gene usage analysis of CDR3 amino acid clonotypes relied on the approximately 60 TRBV and 13 to 15 TRBJ segments identified across samples. COPE and FqMerger were used to merge filtered high-quality paired reads into contigs. BLAST was used to align contigs to IMGT TRBV, TRBD and TRBJ reference genes, and CDR3 was defined according to IMGT. Any clonotype with a frequency above 0.1% was counted as a highly expanded clone. Shannon entropy was used to measure repertoire diversity, and the Gini coefficient was used to measure V-J evenness. Clonotypes shared by more than one individual were considered public. TCRdb ran its own pipeline on the public reads, namely fastp trimming at Q25 and MiXCR clone calling, and kept in-frame beta chains. Entries are consolidated by CDR3 protein sequence, retaining the most common genes and DNA. TCRdb's processing, not the study's, gives the V and J calls here. In all, the sample holds 380,000 or so distinct CDR3 sequences, and around 15% of those were seen once. The top ten hold 20% to 25% of the sample.

This clonotype was counted a few times. Its antigen remains unidentified. Per-base quality was not reported, and no clone a single base away is much larger than it. CDR3 length: 15 amino acids, cysteine to phenylalanine. Only CDR3 DNA is held: 45 bases, read in frame from base 1. Via the germline V gene, CDR1 is MGHRA and CDR2 YSYEKL. V drops 0 bases and J drops 8 bases, leaving 11 bases in between. These records were also assigned to another study, of T cells in Graves' hyperthyroidism and ophthalmopathy. From the second report: Stable Graves' hyperthyroidism was defined as the absence of progression to ophthalmopathy over 18 months of follow-up. Hyperthyroidism patients were newly diagnosed, had a disease duration of under 2 months, and were aged 18 to 65 years. Exclusion was applied to patients with uncontrolled infections, other autoimmune diseases, pregnancy or lactation. Diagnoses were based on clinical symptoms, serum thyroxine and TRAb, thyroid ultrasound and orbital computed tomography. For the first round of RT-PCR on the TCR CDR3, the HTBI primer set was used together with the Qiagen OneStep RT-PCR kit. Most expanded thyroid clonotypes (frequency above 0.001) were also detected in blood, a finding suggesting that blood repertoires may reflect thyroid immune responses. A 13 V-J signature model separated ophthalmopathy from stable hyperthyroidism, with approximately 86% sensitivity and just under 84% specificity in cross-validation and 80%/75% in testing. During validation, the model predicted progression to ophthalmopathy a median of approximately six months ahead of onset, with around 65% sensitivity and 72% to 80% specificity. TCR V-J signatures able to tell the groups apart were searched for in a discovery cohort of some 100 patients, of whom 43 had Graves' ophthalmopathy and roughly 57 had stable Graves' hyperthyroidism. Whether ophthalmopathy could be predicted prospectively was tested in an independent validation cohort made up of approximately 19 hyperthyroidism patients plus 17 patients who later progressed to ophthalmopathy. For training and testing, the 95 to 100 patients in the discovery cohort were randomly divided in a 7:3 ratio. In addition, the study compared T-cell repertoires in thyroid tissue and in blood from 6 or 7 Graves' hyperthyroidism patients. After sampling, hyperthyroidism patients received methimazole starting at 30 mg daily, and ophthalmopathy patients received high-dose intravenous methylprednisolone. Libraries were constructed in a second round of multiplex PCR, after which size selection and purification were performed. Libraries were sequenced paired-end with 100 bp reads on an Illumina HiSeq2000. SOAPnuke was used to process the raw data, with reads discarded if the reads contained adapters or uncalled bases, had a mean Phred below 15, or lacked an exact constant-primer or identifier match. COPE v1.2.5 was used to merge the high-quality paired reads, and each unique nucleotide sequence was defined as a clonotype. Clonotypes were aligned to IMGT TRBV, TRBD and TRBJ reference segments using MiTCR v1.1. The analysis was restricted to V-J combinations with a frequency above 0.0001, which together covered 99% to 99.2% of the repertoires. The TCS score was defined as the ratio of F50 (clonal expansion) to E x V (chaos), calculated using BLOSUM62-based TCRdist between CDR3 peptides within each V-J. Welch's t-statistics and random forest reduced around 510 V-J features to roughly 13, which were used in a naive Bayes classifier (R e1071). No statistical method was used to fix the sample size in advance, and group allocation was not hidden from the investigators. The paper reports TCR Vbeta CDR3 sequencing of over 130 peripheral blood samples: around 45 ophthalmopathy, fewer than 85 hyperthyroidism and around 17 progressor patients.

The receptor's source is a young woman with Graves disease. Donor details come from another sample of the same person, matched by shared clones. In this chain, TRBV4-1 is recombined with TRBJ1-6; a weak D assignment points to TRBD1 (6 bases agree). The sample here was peripheral blood mononuclear cells (PBMCs), taken at new diagnosis, from a patient treated with antithyroid drugs. The CDR3 loop reads CASSQDRGADSPLHF. The nucleotides read TGCGCCAGCAGCCAAGATCGGGGGGCTGATTCACCCCTCCACTTT.